This T cell receptor (beta chain) was identified in a study of T cells in Graves' hyperthyroidism and ophthalmopathy (dated by TCRdb to 2018 to 2020). Regarding the complete study: Peripheral blood samples were taken at initial diagnosis, before any treatment was given. To identify TCR V-J signatures that set the groups apart, the researchers used a discovery cohort of about a hundred patients, made up of roughly 40 with Graves' ophthalmopathy and some 56 with stable Graves' hyperthyroidism. An independent validation cohort of under 20 hyperthyroidism patients and about 16 patients who later progressed to ophthalmopathy tested prospective prediction of ophthalmopathy. For training and testing, the roughly 93 patients in the discovery cohort were randomly divided in a 7:3 ratio. The study also compared thyroid tissue and blood T-cell repertoires from about 6 Graves' hyperthyroidism patients. After sampling, hyperthyroidism patients received methimazole starting at 30 mg daily, and ophthalmopathy patients received high-dose intravenous methylprednisolone. The paper describes TCR Vbeta CDR3 sequencing of about 140 peripheral blood samples, made up of 43 ophthalmopathy patients, roughly 72 hyperthyroidism patients and roughly 17 progressor patients.

A remark on this clonotype: Its binding antigen is unknown. Base-call qualities are not available, and no considerably larger clone is one nucleotide away.

TCR beta CDR3 regions were amplified from RNA transcripts. The TCR CDR3 was subjected to a first round of RT-PCR using the HTBI primer set and the Qiagen OneStep RT-PCR kit. Libraries were constructed in a second round of multiplex PCR, after which size selection and purification were performed. Paired-end sequencing of the libraries was performed with 100 bp reads on an Illumina HiSeq2000. For the original study's pipeline: SOAPnuke was used to process the raw data, with reads discarded if the reads contained adapters or uncalled bases, had a mean Phred below 15, or lacked an exact constant-primer or identifier match. COPE v1.2.5 was used to merge the high-quality paired reads, and each unique nucleotide sequence was defined as a clonotype. MiTCR v1.1 was used to align the clonotypes against IMGT TRBV, TRBD and TRBJ reference segments. The analysis was restricted to V-J combinations with a frequency above 0.0001, which together covered just over 99% of the repertoires. The TCS score was defined as the ratio of F50 (clonal expansion) to E x V (chaos), calculated using BLOSUM62-based TCRdist between CDR3 peptides within each V-J. Welch's t-statistics and random forest reduced just over 500 V-J features to 13, which were used in a naive Bayes classifier (R e1071). TCRdb reprocessed the public reads (quality trimming at Q25 with fastp, clone calling with MiXCR) and kept in-frame beta chains. Records with the same CDR3 protein are collapsed into one entry carrying the most frequent genes and DNA. These V and J calls rely on TCRdb rather than the paper's analysis. The sample table holds hundreds of thousands of distinct CDR3 sequences, of which over 12% were seen once. The ten largest make up around 28% of the sample.

The paper as a whole reports these results and caveats: Blood samples also contained most of the expanded thyroid clonotypes (frequency above 0.001), which suggests that blood repertoires may reflect thyroid immune responses. A 13 V-J signature model separated ophthalmopathy from stable hyperthyroidism, with roughly 88% sensitivity and 81% to 83% specificity in cross-validation and 80%/75% in testing. Sample size was not statistically predetermined, and blinding of investigators to group allocation was not performed. In validation, the model predicted progression to ophthalmopathy a median of about 5.9 months before onset, with over 60% sensitivity and roughly 73% specificity.

Germline trimming: 3 bases from V, 0 bases from J; junction bases outside gene matches: 11. Per the germline V gene, SGHAT is the CDR1 and FQNNGV is the CDR2. The CDR3, cysteine through phenylalanine, is 18 amino acids long. The kept DNA is CDR3 alone, 54 bases in frame from the first base. Ophthalmopathy patients had moderately to severely active disease, Clinical Activity Score of at least 3, NOSPECS grade of at least 4, and duration under 3 months. Patients with uncontrolled infections, other autoimmune diseases, pregnancy or lactation were excluded. Diagnoses were established on the basis of clinical symptoms, serum thyroxine and TRAb, thyroid ultrasound, and orbital computed tomography. PBMCs were separated from over 9 ml of fresh peripheral blood using Ficoll-Paque density gradient centrifugation. Total RNA was extracted with Trizol reagent, and quality was checked on an Agilent 2100 Bioanalyzer.

Sequencing was done on a sample of blood. Recombination connected TRBV11-2 to TRBJ1-1; 9 bases in the middle match TRBD1. This TCR derives from a man aged 50-59 years with Graves' ophthalmopathy. The nucleotides read TGTGCCAGCAGCTTGACCGGGATAACAGGGGGCCTGAACACTGAAGCTTTCTTT. It encodes CASSLTGITGGLNTEAFF.